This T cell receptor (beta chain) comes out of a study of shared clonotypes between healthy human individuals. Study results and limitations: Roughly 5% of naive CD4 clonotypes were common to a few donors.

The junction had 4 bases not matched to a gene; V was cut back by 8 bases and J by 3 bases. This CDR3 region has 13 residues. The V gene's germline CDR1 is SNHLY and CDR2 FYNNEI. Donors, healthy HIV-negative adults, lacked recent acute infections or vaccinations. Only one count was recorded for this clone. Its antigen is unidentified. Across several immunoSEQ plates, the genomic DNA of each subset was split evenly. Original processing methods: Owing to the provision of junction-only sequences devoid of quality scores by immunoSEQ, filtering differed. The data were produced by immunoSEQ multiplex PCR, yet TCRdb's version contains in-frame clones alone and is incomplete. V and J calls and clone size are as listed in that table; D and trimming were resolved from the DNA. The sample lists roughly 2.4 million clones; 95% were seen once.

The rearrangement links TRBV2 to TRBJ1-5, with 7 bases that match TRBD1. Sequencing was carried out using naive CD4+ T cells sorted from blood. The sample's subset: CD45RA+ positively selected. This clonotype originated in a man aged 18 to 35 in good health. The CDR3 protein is CASGQAPNQPQHF. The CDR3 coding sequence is TGTGCCAGCGGACAGGCCCCCAATCAGCCCCAGCATTTT.